This T cell receptor beta chain came from a study of T cell responses to AZD1222 COVID-19 vaccine. About the study: Pooling covered second doses at about 4 or about 12 weeks. Study conclusions and caveats: Across spike, vaccine-associated CD4 TCRs were found, dominant at 160-218 and 743-854. In a largely white British group with more females than males, clonal diversity was possibly underestimated. Sampling captured repertoires only after the peak T cell response.

This clone showed up just once. The antigen is not known. Using immunoSEQ multiplex PCR, the repertoire was profiled, and TCRdb retains in-frame clones only, with some absent. The sample consists of about 130,000 clones, roughly 90% of them appearing once. The material sequenced was peripheral blood, taken on day 0 of AZD1222 vaccination. The sequence derives from an adult in good health.

The CDR3: CASSFWVSRDVGDQPQHF. As DNA, the CDR3 is TGTGCCAGCAGTTTTTGGGTCTCCCGGGATGTGGGGGACCAGCCCCAGCATTTT. This chain links TRBV28 with TRBJ1-5; a weak D match, TRBD1 (5 bases). Deletions cut 3 bases from V and 7 bases from J, with 25 bases between. CDR1 and CDR2 (germline): MDHEN, SYDVKM. CDR3 size: 18 residues. The full variable domain, in which reference TRBV28 and TRBJ1-5 provide the parts outside the CDR3, is DVKVTQSSRYLVKRTGEKVFLECVQDMDHENMFWYRQDPGLGLRLIYFSYDVKMKEKGDIPEGYSVSREKKERFSLILESASTNQTSMYLCASSFWVSRDVGDQPQHFGDGTRLSIL.